The source of this T cell receptor (beta chain) is a study of cytomegalovirus exposure and HLA in healthy donors. CDR1 is KGHSH and CDR2 is LQKENI in the germline V gene. V lost 2 bases and J lost 3, with 9 bases in between. This CDR3 comprises 14 residues. This cohort consisted of healthy bone marrow donors. Primers: 60 Vbeta forward and 13 Jbeta reverse. TCRdb's copy holds only in-frame clones and misses some; the assay was immunoSEQ multiplex PCR. The sample holds around 190,000 clones; about 9% are singletons and the top ten take 1% to 1.5%. The chain links TRBV18 to TRBJ2-3; no firm D call. Sequencing was performed on PBMCs. The TCR originated in a woman aged 25 to 45 in good health and CMV-seropositive. CDR3 DNA sequence: TGTGCCAGCTCACCAGACACCAGAACAGATACGCAGTATTTT. This gives the protein CASSPDTRTDTQYF.